Each of the 22 T cell receptor beta chains below was sequenced from the same sample in a study of shared clonotypes between healthy human individuals. TCRdb keeps only in-frame clones here, not all; method: immunoSEQ multiplex PCR. This table has fewer than 600,000 clones, about 80% appearing once. Material for sequencing was PBMCs. The receptors shown here come from a woman in her 40s in good health. Some clones in this sample may be carry-over from other donors' samples.

On this clone: This likely traces to a read error, being one base from a far larger clone. J is TRBJ1-1 and V is TRBV30; D call uncertain. The CDR3 is made up of 14 amino acids. Germline V gene sequence: CDR1 GTSNPN, CDR2 SVGIG (reference sequence). Trimming took off 2 bases at V and 0 bases at J, with 10 bases between the two ends. CDR3 DNA sequence: TGTGCCTGGAGTATAACGGAGATGAACACTGAAGCTTTCTTT. Its translation is CAWSITEMNTEAFF.

The chain links TRBV19 to TRBJ2-2; D is unclear. There are 14 residues in the CDR3. Germline lookup yields CDR1 LNHDA and CDR2 SQIVND (reference sequence). With 5 bases removed from V and 2 bases from J, the gap between germline ends came to 9 bases. CDR3 DNA: TGTGCCAGTAGTGGTAGCAGAAACACCGGGGAGCTGTTTTTT. Translation: CASSGSRNTGELFF.

The chain carries TRBV7-9 and TRBJ2-3; D might be TRBD2 (5 bases). The germline gives CDR1 SEHNR, CDR2 FQNEAQ (reference sequence). V was pared by 5 bases and J by 2 bases, with 11 bases between. The CDR3 is 14 amino acids. The CDR3 bases are TGTGCCAGCAGCCCGGGAAGGGCCACAGATACGCAGTATTTT. As protein: CASSPGRATDTQYF. Complete variable domain (other parts from reference TRBV7-9 and TRBJ2-3): DTGVSQNPRHKITKRGQNVTFRCDPISEHNRLYWYRQTLGQGPEFLTYFQNEAQLEKSRLLSDRFSAERPKGSFSTLEIQRTEQGDSAMYLCASSPGRATDTQYFGPGTRLTVL.

A remark on this clone: This probably arose from a read error, given a far larger clone one base away. Other DNA sequences from this sample encode an identical CDR3 as well. The chain joins TRBV6-1 to TRBJ1-2, with a weak D call TRBD1 (6 bases). Germline V gene data show CDR1 as MNHNS and CDR2 as SASEGT. The CDR3 runs 15 residues. The ends were cut back, 4 bases at V and 4 bases at J, with 16 bases in the middle. CDR3 bases: TGTGCCAGCAGTGGGGGAGGACAGTCTTTCTATGGCTACACCTTC. This gives the protein CASSGGGQSFYGYTF.

The chain joins TRBV2 to TRBJ2-7, with D perhaps being TRBD1 or TRBD2 (5 bases each). From germline, CDR1 is SNHLY and CDR2 FYNNEI. The CDR3 has 15 residues. Trimming took 4 bases from V and 5 from J, leaving 18 bases between them. The CDR3 region is CASSAQRTQGHEQYF. DNA for the CDR3: TGTGCCAGCAGTGCGCAGAGGACCCAGGGACACGAGCAGTACTTC.

This CDR3 reads CASSFPGLAGGEQYF. The CDR3 DNA reads as TGTGCCAGCAGCTTCCCGGGACTAGCGGGAGGTGAGCAGTACTTC. The rearrangement uses TRBV7-9 and TRBJ2-7; TRBD2 agrees at 15 bases. J was trimmed by 7 bases and V by 3 bases; bases with no gene match: 4. The CDR3 runs 15 residues. CDR1 and CDR2 (germline): SEHNR, FQNEAQ (reference sequence).

In this sample, this clone turned up once. The genes are TRBV28 and TRBJ2-1; D not certain. Trimming left V 1 base short and J 7 bases short, with 5 bases between. The CDR3 covers 12 residues. Germline CDR1 MDHEN, CDR2 SYDVKM. CDR3 DNA: TGTGCCAGCAGTTTATTAGGGAATGAGCAGTTCTTC. Protein sequence: CASSLLGNEQFF.

In this sample, this clone turned up a few times. The chain is built from TRBV9 and TRBJ2-5; 8 positions agree with TRBD2. Germline-derived CDR1 and CDR2 are SGDLS and YYNGEE. The CDR3 is 16 amino acids. The V gene end was trimmed by 0 bases and the J gene end by 4 bases; junction bases not matched to a gene: 8. The CDR3 DNA is TGTGCCAGCAGCGTAGGCAGTGGCGGGAGGACAGAGACCCAGTACTTC. It codes for CASSVGSGGRTETQYF. The whole variable domain, remainder taken from reference TRBV9 and TRBJ2-5, is DSGVTQTPKHLITATGQRVTLRCSPRSGDLSVYWYQQSLDQGLQFLIQYYNGEERAKGNILERFSAQQFPDLHSELNLSSLELGDSALYFCASSVGSGGRTETQYFGPGTRLLVL.

This clone was seen a few times. The rearrangement uses TRBV29-1 and TRBJ2-4; D remains ambiguous. The CDR3 is 14 residues long. CDR1 and CDR2 from the germline V gene are SQVTM and ANQGSEA. V was cut by 5 bases and J by 1 base, with 12 bases left in between. The CDR3 DNA reads TGCAGCGTTAACAGCCCAGTTGCCAAAAACATTCAGTACTTC. As protein: CSVNSPVAKNIQYF.

The chain recombines TRBV28 with TRBJ1-5; D gene uncertain. This CDR3 is 14 amino acids long. Germline V lookup: CDR1 MDHEN, CDR2 SYDVKM. Between the trimmed V and J ends, which lost 7 bases and 3 bases, there was a span of 13 bases. In nucleotides, the CDR3 is TGTGCCAGCACCAAAGGGCGGCACAATCAGCCCCAGCATTTT. Amino acids: CASTKGRHNQPQHF.

A single count supports this clone. The chain's CDR3 is CASNSRLDGYSNQPQHF. CDR3 nucleotide sequence: TGTGCCAGTAACTCAAGGTTGGATGGGTATAGCAATCAGCCCCAGCATTTT. The V gene is TRBV19, the J gene TRBJ1-5; unclear D gene. Germline V lookup: CDR1 LNHDA, CDR2 SQIVND (reference sequence). This CDR3 is built from 17 residues. Trimming removed 7 bases at V and 0 bases at J, with 19 bases between.

As concerns this clone: Other DNA sequences within the sample encode an identical CDR3. The chain recombines TRBV28 with TRBJ2-3; 9 positions match TRBD2. The CDR3 is 15 residues long. J was trimmed by 0 bases and V by 3 bases; bases with no gene match: 1. Germline CDR1 MDHEN, CDR2 SYDVKM. This chain's CDR3 is CASSFTSGSTDTQYF. DNA of the CDR3: TGTGCCAGCAGTTTTACTAGCGGGAGCACAGATACGCAGTATTTT.

The CDR3, as DNA: TGTGCCAGCAGCCCCAGGGGGATATGGCAGTTCTTC. Translated, it gives CASSPRGIWQFF. The chain carries TRBV7-2 and TRBJ2-1; 7 nucleotides agree with TRBD1. CDR1 and CDR2 (germline): SGHTA, FQGNSA. This CDR3 is 12 amino acids long. V shed 5 bases and J 12 bases; nucleotides not matched to a gene: 7.

This clone has just a few counts. With a much larger clone just one base away, this may be a read error. The CDR3 ends on some other residue instead of the conserved phenylalanine or tryptophan, so this is likely a read error. This chain uses TRBV11-2 with TRBJ2-4; 8 nucleotides line up with TRBD1. In germline, CDR1 is SGHAT, CDR2 FQNNGV. With 2 bases clipped from V and 6 bases from J, the junction kept 6 bases outside the gene matches. This CDR3 has 15 residues. The CDR3 is CASSLSRGRGNIQYL. DNA of the CDR3: TGTGCCAGCAGCTTAAGCAGGGGGCGTGGAAACATTCAGTACCTC.

This clone showed up just once. The chain is built from TRBV7-9 and TRBJ1-4; TRBD1 matches 7 bases. V gave up 5 bases and J gave up 4 bases; unmatched junction bases: 7. The V gene's germline CDR1 is SEHNR and CDR2 FQNEAQ (reference sequence). The CDR3 loop spans 15 amino acids. The CDR3 loop reads CASSTPGQLNEKLFF. For the CDR3, the DNA is TGTGCCAGCAGCACGCCGGGACAGCTTAATGAAAAACTGTTTTTT.

Here the CDR3 DNA reads TGTGCCAGCAGTGAAGACAGGGGGCTTTTCGAAAAACTGTTTTTT. It is translated as CASSEDRGLFEKLFF. The chain has TRBV25-1 and TRBJ1-4; 10 bases align to TRBD1. V lost 2 bases and J lost 8; bases outside the gene matches: 5. Germline CDR1 is MGHDK and CDR2 is SYGVNS. The CDR3 has 15 amino acids.

This clone appeared a single time. The chain couples TRBV7-2 to TRBJ1-2; 8 nucleotides match TRBD1. Trimming at V came to 3 bases and at J to 3 bases, leaving 6 bases not matched to a gene. The CDR3 covers 15 residues. The germline gives CDR1 SGHTA, CDR2 FQGNSA. CDR3: CASSFRTGRDYGYTF. The CDR3 DNA reads TGTGCCAGCAGCTTTCGGACAGGGAGGGACTATGGCTACACCTTC. Full variable domain (outside the CDR3, taken from reference TRBV7-2 and TRBJ1-2): GAGVSQSPSNKVTEKGKDVELRCDPISGHTALYWYRQSLGQGLEFLIYFQGNSAPDKSGLPSDRFSAERTGGSVSTLTIQRTQQEDSAVYLCASSFRTGRDYGYTFGSGTRLTVV.

The chain is built from TRBV18 and TRBJ2-7; 8 nucleotides agree with TRBD2. V was pared by 3 bases and J by 5 bases, with 6 bases of the junction left unmatched. Germline V gene lookup returns CDR1 KGHSH and CDR2 LQKENI. This CDR3 contains 14 residues. The CDR3 here is CASSPGSGVNEQYF. The DNA for the CDR3 is TGTGCCAGCTCACCCGGTAGCGGGGTGAACGAGCAGTACTTC.

The rearrangement links TRBV27 to TRBJ1-4; D is unresolved. The CDR3 is 17 amino acids. Per germline, CDR1 MNHEY and CDR2 SMNVEV (reference sequence). Trimming cost V 5 bases and J 8 bases, with 24 bases left between them. The CDR3: CASSRLSPGPRVEKLFF. The CDR3 region has the DNA TGTGCCAGCAGTCGGCTCTCACCGGGCCCCCGCGTCGAAAAACTGTTTTTT.

V is TRBV28 and J is TRBJ2-3; D perhaps matches TRBD2 (5 bases). Per the germline V gene, CDR1 is MDHEN and CDR2 is SYDVKM. There are 16 residues in the CDR3. The ends were cut back, 3 bases at V and 0 bases at J, with 13 bases in the middle. In DNA form, the CDR3 reads TGTGCCAGCAGTTTTCAGACGGGGTCTAGCACAGATACGCAGTATTTT. This sequence encodes CASSFQTGSSTDTQYF.

The chain is built from TRBV10-3 and TRBJ2-7, with D perhaps matching TRBD1 or TRBD2 (5 bases each). Between the trimmed V and J ends, which lost 5 bases and 4 bases, there was a span of 15 bases. The germline V gene encodes CDR1 ENHRY and CDR2 SYGVKD. The CDR3 runs 14 residues. The chain's CDR3 is CAISPGPGSYEQYF. The CDR3 nucleotides are TGTGCCATCAGTCCGGGGCCTGGCTCTTACGAGCAGTACTTC.

V gene TRBV5-4 combines with J gene TRBJ2-3, with TRBD2 matching over 13 bases. Germline-derived CDR1 and CDR2 are SGHNT and YYREEE (reference sequence). This CDR3 region has 16 residues. Trimming removed 4 bases from V and 4 bases from J; junction bases left unmatched: 6. The CDR3 sequence is CASSPLAGGGADTQYF. CDR3 coding DNA: TGTGCCAGCAGCCCACTAGCGGGAGGGGGGGCAGATACGCAGTATTTT.